This is a list of T cell receptor beta chains from one sample in a study of blood T cell repertoires in COVID-19. TCRdb keeps only in-frame clones here, not all; method: immunoSEQ multiplex PCR. The data contain tens of thousands of clones, about 74% of them seen just once; the ten biggest clones take up approximately 20%. Material for sequencing was peripheral blood. Receptors were obtained from a human donor in a cohort sampled during active COVID-19. Each CDR3 is given with its conserved first and last residue. D genes are given only for firm matches. Some rows mark clone size as missing; the rest say once, few, many or name a class of expanded clone.

>TRBJ2-3|TRBV5-1|.|.
TGCGCCAGCAGCTTTAGCGGTGGCGTTACAGATACGCAGTATTTT
CASSFSGGVTDTQYF
>TRBJ1-4|TRBV19|.|.
TGTGCCAGCTTGATGAGGGCGACTAATGAAAAACTGTTTTTT
CASLMRATNEKLFF
>TRBJ2-3|TRBV30|.|TRBD2
TGTGCCTGGTGTCTAGCGGGGGGGATGGCAGATACGCAGTATTTT
CAWCLAGGMADTQYF
>TRBJ1-1|TRBV12-5|.|TRBD1
TGTGCTAGTGGTCATGGACAGGGGGCGCGGTCTGAAGCTTTCTTT
CASGHGQGARSEAFF
>TRBJ1-6|TRBV19|.|.
TGTGCCAGTAGTGCCAACAGAAATTCACCCCTCCACTTT
CASSANRNSPLHF
>TRBJ2-6|TRBV6-2/TRBV6-3|.|.
TGTGCCAGCAGTTTACAGGGTACCGGGGCCAACGTCCTGACTTTC
CASSLQGTGANVLTF
>TRBJ2-5|TRBV6-5|.|TRBD1
TGTGCCAGCAGCCCAGGGGGCCAACAAGGGCCCCAGTACTTC
CASSPGGQQGPQYF
>TRBJ1-1|TRBV28|.|.
TGTGCCAGCAGCGTGCCGCAGGGAAGCTCTGAAGCTTTCTTT
CASSVPQGSSEAFF
>TRBJ1-4|TRBV3-1/TRBV3-2|.|TRBD1
TGTGCCAGCAGCCAAGATTTCTGGCCGGACAGGTTCCCAACTAATGAAAAACTGTTTTTT
CASSQDFWPDRFPTNEKLFF
>TRBJ2-5|TRBV24-1|few|TRBD2
TGTGCCACCAGTGACGGGGGGTACCAAGAGACCCAGTACTTC
CATSDGGYQETQYF
>TRBJ2-5|TRBV2|.|.
TGTGCCAGCAGTGAAAAGGAGCGGTCTGCGACCCAGTACTTC
CASSEKERSATQYF
>TRBJ2-2|TRBV11-3|.|TRBD1
TGTGCCAGCAGCTTAGACGGCAACAGGGGCGGGGAGCTGTTTTTT
CASSLDGNRGGELFF
>TRBJ2-3|TRBV9|few|.
TGTGCCAGCAGCGCTAGTCCTCGCACAGATACGCAGTATTTT
CASSASPRTDTQYF
>TRBJ2-1|TRBV27|.|.
TGTGCCAGCAGTTCCCCGGGACTGGCGTACAATGAGCAGTTCTTC
CASSSPGLAYNEQFF
>TRBJ1-1|TRBV25-1|few|.
TGTGCCAGCAGTGAATATGACAGCCTCATGAACACTGAAGCTTTCTTT
CASSEYDSLMNTEAFF
>TRBJ2-5|TRBV6-2/TRBV6-3|.|TRBD1
TGTGCCAGCAGCCCCGGGCCAGGGGGTCAAGAGACCCAGTACTTC
CASSPGPGGQETQYF